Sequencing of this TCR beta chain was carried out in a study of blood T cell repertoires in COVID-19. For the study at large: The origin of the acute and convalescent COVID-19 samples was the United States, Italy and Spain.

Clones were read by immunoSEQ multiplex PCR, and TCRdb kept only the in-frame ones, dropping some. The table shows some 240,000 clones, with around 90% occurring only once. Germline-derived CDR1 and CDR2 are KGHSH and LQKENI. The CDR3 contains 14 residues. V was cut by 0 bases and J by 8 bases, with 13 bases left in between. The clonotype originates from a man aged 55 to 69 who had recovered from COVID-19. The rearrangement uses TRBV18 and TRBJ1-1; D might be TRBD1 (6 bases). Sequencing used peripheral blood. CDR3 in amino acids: CASSPPGTSTEAFF. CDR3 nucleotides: TGTGCCAGCTCACCACCCGGGACATCGACCGAAGCTTTCTTT. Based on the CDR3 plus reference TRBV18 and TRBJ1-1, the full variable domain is NAGVMQNPRHLVRRRGQEARLRCSPMKGHSHVYWYRQLPEEGLKFMVYLQKENIIDESGMPKERFSAEFPKEGPSILRIQQVVRGDSAAYFCASSPPGTSTEAFFGQGTRLTVV.